The T cell receptor (beta chain) described here comes from a study of beta chain features in type 1 diabetes. Study-wide results and limits: People with Type 1 diabetes carried modestly yet significantly shorter TCRB CDR3s in all four CD4+ subsets.

TCRB transcripts that were expressed got sequenced, as all of the isolated RNA had been reverse transcribed. Sequenced by immunoSEQ multiplex PCR; TCRdb stores in-frame clones only, minus some. This table holds more than 300,000 clones, over 9.5% found once. A note on this clone: Its specificity is not known.

The CDR3 sequence is 12 residues long. Germline V CDR1 and CDR2: LGHNA, YNFKEQ. Trimming took 5 bases from V and 6 from J, leaving 11 bases between them. The rearrangement uses TRBV4-2 and TRBJ2-7, with no clear D. The clonotype originates from a woman aged 18-29 years with type 1 diabetes. The sequenced sample consisted of naive CD4+ T cells from blood. This chain's CDR3 is CASSKPGGEQYF. For the CDR3, the DNA is TGTGCCAGCAGCAAGCCAGGTGGCGAGCAGTACTTC.